These 9 T cell receptor beta chains were all obtained from the same sample, sequenced in a study of cytomegalovirus exposure and HLA in healthy donors (dated by TCRdb to the late 2010s). Library preparation employed the immunoSEQ multiplex PCR assay. A mixture of 60 forward primers for TCR Vbeta segments and 13 reverse primers for TCR Jbeta segments was used in the multiplex PCR. TCRdb obtained this table from immuneACCESS and retained in-frame rearrangements with V and J assigned. These tables miss some clones; where compared with another copy, unresolved V genes account for less than half of the shortfall, and the remainder is unexplained. The table held for this sample gives 55,000 to 75,000 clones. The ten top clones hold 3.5% to 4% of the sample. Specimen: PBMCs. These receptors were taken from a male donor in good health and CMV-seronegative.

The V and J genes are TRBV2 and TRBJ2-5; D is perhaps TRBD1 (5 bases). The germline V and J ends were trimmed by 4 bases and 1 base, with 13 bases remaining between them. This CDR3 is 15 amino acids long. Germline CDR1 reads SNHLY; CDR2 reads FYNNEI. CDR3 amino acids: CASSGGWTFQETQYF. In DNA form, the CDR3 reads TGTGCCAGCAGTGGTGGTTGGACATTCCAAGAGACCCAGTACTTC.

This chain uses TRBV4-1 with TRBJ2-1; weak D call: TRBD2 (6 bases). This CDR3 region has 16 residues. The V end was cut by 1 base, the J end by 9 bases, with 19 bases between. CDR1 and CDR2 from the germline V gene are MGHRA and YSYEKL. DNA for the CDR3: TGCGCCAGCAGCCAAGCAACACCGCAAGCCGGGGGTGAGCAGTTCTTC. Protein sequence: CASSQATPQAGGEQFF.

The V call is TRBV7-6, the J call TRBJ2-1; TRBD1 is a possible D gene (5 bases). Per germline, CDR1 SGHVS and CDR2 FNYEAQ. V was cut by 6 bases and J by 5 bases, with 8 bases left in between. The CDR3 totals 12 residues. The CDR3 protein is CASRGLHNEQFF. In DNA form, the CDR3 reads TGTGCCAGCAGGGGGCTACACAATGAGCAGTTCTTC.

With regard to this clone: In the same sample, other DNA sequences code for this CDR3. The chain recombines TRBV5-6 with TRBJ2-7; tentative D call: TRBD2 (7 bases). Germline V gene sequence: CDR1 SGHDT, CDR2 YYEEEE. Trimming pared 6 bases from V and 3 bases from J, leaving 16 bases between. The CDR3 contains 14 residues. This chain's CDR3 is CASTFTGGHYEQYF. CDR3 nucleotides: TGTGCCAGCACCTTCACCGGGGGGCACTACGAGCAGTACTTC.

The rearrangement links TRBV7-9 to TRBJ2-5; 9 bases line up with TRBD1. The CDR3 consists of 14 residues. Losses at the gene ends were 4 bases for V and 4 bases for J; bases not matched to a gene: 4. Germline CDR1 and CDR2: SEHNR and FQNEAQ (reference sequence). The CDR3, as DNA: TGTGCCAGCAGCTCCCGGGACAGGGCAGAGACCCAGTACTTC. Translating gives CASSSRDRAETQYF.

The gene calls are TRBV5-1 and TRBJ2-7, with D possibly TRBD1 on 5 matching bases. With 4 bases removed from V and 2 bases from J, the gap between germline ends came to 10 bases. There are 13 residues in the CDR3. Germline V gene sequence: CDR1 SGHRS, CDR2 YFSETQ. CDR3: CASSPGLAYEQYF. The CDR3 DNA is TGCGCCAGCAGCCCAGGGCTAGCCTACGAGCAGTACTTC.

The J gene is TRBJ2-7, the V gene TRBV5-1; 9 nucleotides agree with TRBD2. The CDR3 is 14 amino acids. After removal of 2 bases from V and 7 bases from J, the junction contained 7 bases not matched to a gene. Germline CDR1 reads SGHRS; CDR2 reads YFSETQ. The CDR3 coding sequence is TGCGCCAGCAGCTTCGGCGGGGGGGCCAGAGAGCAGTACTTC. Amino acids: CASSFGGGAREQYF.

This sequence joins TRBV2 and TRBJ2-5, with D maybe TRBD1 (5 bases). Trimming removed 7 bases from V and 2 bases from J, with 11 bases in between. Germline lookup yields CDR1 SNHLY and CDR2 FYNNEI. CDR3 length: 13 amino acids. CDR3 residues: CASIEGVQETQYF. The CDR3, as DNA: TGTGCCAGCATAGAAGGGGTACAAGAGACCCAGTACTTC.

Note on this clone: The identical CDR3 is also encoded by other nucleotide sequences in the sample. This chain links TRBV14 with TRBJ1-2, with 11 bases that match TRBD1. V lost 4 bases to trimming and J lost 8 bases; unmatched junction nucleotides: 6. The CDR3 length is 14 residues. CDR1 and CDR2 (germline): SGHDN, FVKESK. The CDR3, as DNA: TGTGCCAGCAGCCTAGGACAGGGGGCTTGGGGCTACACCTTC. This encodes CASSLGQGAWGYTF. Supplemented by reference TRBV14 and TRBJ1-2, the full variable domain reads EAGVTQFPSHSVIEKGQTVTLRCDPISGHDNLYWYRRVMGKEIKFLLHFVKESKQDESGMPNNRFLAERTGGTYSTLKVQPAELEDSGVYFCASSLGQGAWGYTFGSGTRLTVV.